What follows are 23 T cell receptor beta chains derived from one specimen sequenced in a study of blood T cell repertoires in COVID-19. This table comes from immunoSEQ multiplex PCR, and its TCRdb copy is limited to in-frame clones, with some not included. The table includes 450,000 to 500,000 clones, 80% to 90% detected once. The sequenced material came from PBMCs or T cells enriched from blood (not recorded which). The origin of the receptors is a woman aged 55-70 years who had recovered from COVID-19.

The rearrangement links TRBV4-1 to TRBJ1-5; D is uncertain. Germline lookup yields CDR1 MGHRA and CDR2 YSYEKL. The V gene lost 0 bases and the J gene lost 5 bases, with 5 bases spanning the gap. The CDR3 runs 13 residues. The CDR3 is CASSQDPDQPQHF. CDR3 in DNA: TGCGCCAGCAGCCAAGATCCGGATCAGCCCCAGCATTTT.

The chain recombines TRBV11-2 with TRBJ2-2; 8 positions match TRBD1. Looked up from germline, CDR1 is SGHAT and CDR2 is FQNNGV. V was pared by 6 bases and J by 4 bases, with 13 bases of the junction left unmatched. CDR3 length: 17 residues. This CDR3 is CASRRPAGQGSTGELFF. DNA of the CDR3: TGTGCCAGCAGGCGTCCCGCCGGACAGGGCAGCACCGGGGAGCTGTTTTTT.

V usage is TRBV2 and J usage is TRBJ1-3; a weak D match, TRBD1 (5 bases). From germline, CDR1 is SNHLY and CDR2 FYNNEI. CDR3 size: 14 residues. V lost 4 bases to trimming and J lost 3 bases, with 10 bases between them. CDR3 sequence: CASSVQGGGNTIYF. The CDR3, as DNA: TGTGCCAGCAGTGTGCAGGGTGGTGGAAACACCATATATTTT.

The chain is built from TRBV3-1 (or the pseudogene TRBV3-2) and TRBJ1-2; 8 nucleotides line up with TRBD1. With V trimmed by 1 base and J by 4 bases, 5 bases remained unmatched. The germline CDR1 and CDR2 sequences are LGHDT and YNNKEL (reference sequence). CDR3 size: 15 residues. The CDR3 is CASSQASTGGYGYTF. CDR3 nucleotides: TGTGCCAGCAGCCAAGCTTCAACAGGGGGCTATGGCTACACCTTC.

The chain recombines TRBV6-5 with TRBJ2-7; perhaps TRBD1 as D (6 bases). V was cut by 5 bases and J by 1 base, with 15 bases left in between. In germline, CDR1 is MNHEY, CDR2 SVGAGI. The CDR3 contains 15 residues. CDR3 in amino acids: CASSQLGQGSYEQYF. CDR3 in DNA: TGTGCCAGCAGTCAACTCGGTCAGGGGTCCTACGAGCAGTACTTC.

The V call is TRBV29-1, the J call TRBJ2-7; TRBD1 might be the D (6 bases). Germline V gene sequence: CDR1 SQVTM, CDR2 ANQGSEA. The V gene lost 5 bases and the J gene lost 0 bases, with 14 bases spanning the gap. This CDR3 region has 14 residues. DNA of the CDR3: TGCAGCGTTTTGAGGACAGACAACTCCTACGAGCAGTACTTC. Translated, it gives CSVLRTDNSYEQYF.

The chain has TRBV10-3 and TRBJ1-5; no clear D. Between the trimmed V and J ends, which lost 4 bases and 6 bases, there was a span of 4 bases. This CDR3 is 11 amino acids long. The germline V gene has CDR1 ENHRY and CDR2 SYGVKD. CDR3 sequence reads: CAISGGQPQHF. The CDR3 DNA sequence: TGTGCCATCAGTGGCGGTCAGCCCCAGCATTTT.

CDR3 sequence: CASEGGGRGNSPLHF. CDR3 in DNA: TGTGCCAGCGAAGGCGGGGGGAGGGGGAATTCACCCCTCCACTTT. V usage is TRBV6-5 and J usage is TRBJ1-6; TRBD1 might be the D (6 bases). The V end lost 8 bases, the J end lost 7 bases, and 18 bases lay between the germline ends. The germline V gene has CDR1 MNHEY and CDR2 SVGAGI. The CDR3 spans 15 residues.

The rearrangement uses TRBV19 and TRBJ1-5; 8 positions agree with TRBD1. V lost 3 bases and J lost 9; bases outside the gene matches: 13. The CDR3 runs 16 residues. CDR1 is LNHDA and CDR2 is SQIVND in the germline V gene (reference sequence). The CDR3 spells CASSMGPGQASGPQHF. The CDR3 DNA sequence: TGTGCCAGTAGTATGGGACCGGGACAGGCCTCGGGGCCCCAGCATTTT.

CDR3 protein: CASTITGTSNGYTF. In DNA form, the CDR3 reads TGTGCCAGCACCATTACCGGGACATCCAATGGCTACACCTTC. This chain connects TRBV9 to TRBJ1-2, with D possibly matching TRBD1 (6 bases). The germline V and J ends were trimmed by 6 bases and 6 bases, with 18 bases remaining between them. The germline V gene has CDR1 SGDLS and CDR2 YYNGEE. CDR3 size: 14 residues.

The chain carries TRBV5-4 and TRBJ2-3; TRBD1 might be the D (6 bases). Trimming pared 5 bases from V and 3 bases from J, leaving 10 bases between. The CDR3 runs 13 residues. The germline V gene encodes CDR1 SGHNT and CDR2 YYREEE (reference sequence). DNA of the CDR3: TGTGCCAGCAGAGTCCAGGGGACAGATACGCAGTATTTT. Protein product: CASRVQGTDTQYF.

V and J are TRBV21-1 and TRBJ1-5; the table names TRBD1, a call not compared with the DNA. TRBV21-1 is an annotated pseudogene. The CDR3 has 18 amino acids. CDR3 coding DNA: TGTGCCAGCAAAACGAACTCTGACAGGGACGGGAGCAATCAGCCCCAGCATTTT. Its protein is CASKTNSDRDGSNQPQHF.

Turning to this clone: The same CDR3 can be traced to other DNA sequences in this sample. The chain links TRBV19 to TRBJ2-5; TRBD2 is a possible D gene (6 bases). Germline-derived CDR1 and CDR2 are LNHDA and SQIVND (reference sequence). The V gene lost 0 bases and the J gene lost 4 bases, with 6 bases spanning the gap. The CDR3 has 13 amino acids. The CDR3 nucleotides read TGTGCCAGTAGTATAGAGGGGGGAGAGACCCAGTACTTC. Protein product: CASSIEGGETQYF.

This clone was observed a few times. The J gene is TRBJ2-2, the V gene TRBV5-4, with 9 bases matching TRBD2. Per the germline V gene, CDR1 is SGHNT and CDR2 is YYREEE (reference sequence). The V and J ends lost 4 bases and 7 bases, in that order; junction bases with no gene match: 5. The CDR3 totals 14 residues. The CDR3 DNA reads as TGTGCCAGCAGCGTTAGCGGGGGATACGGGGAGCTGTTTTTT. This sequence encodes CASSVSGGYGELFF. The entire variable domain, with the rest obtained from reference TRBV5-4 and TRBJ2-2, is as follows: ETGVTQSPTHLIKTRGQQVTLRCSSQSGHNTVSWYQQALGQGPQFIFQYYREEENGRGNFPPRFSGLQFPNYSSELNVNALELDDSALYLCASSVSGGYGELFFGEGSRLTVL.

J is TRBJ1-5 and V is TRBV19; D might be TRBD1 (5 bases). V lost 5 bases and J 3 bases, leaving 11 bases between the germline ends. The CDR3 spans 14 residues. Germline V gives CDR1 LNHDA, CDR2 SQIVND (reference sequence). CDR3 protein: CASSPDSFNQPQHF. Written as DNA, the CDR3 is TGTGCCAGTAGTCCCGACAGTTTCAATCAGCCCCAGCATTTT. The complete variable domain, with remaining parts taken from reference TRBV19 and TRBJ1-5, reads DGGITQSPKYLFRKEGQNVTLSCEQNLNHDAMYWYRQDPGQGLRLIYYSQIVNDFQKGDIAEGYSVSREKKESFPLTVTSAQKNPTAFYLCASSPDSFNQPQHFGDGTRLSIL.

The chain uses TRBV10-2 and TRBJ2-7; no definite D call. Deletions cut 0 bases from V and 3 bases from J, with 6 bases between. This CDR3 spans 13 amino acids. CDR1 WSHSY and CDR2 SAAADI come from the germline V gene. The CDR3 reads CASSESISYEQYV. CDR3 DNA sequence: TGCGCCAGCAGTGAGTCGATTAGCTACGAGCAGTACGTC.

Comments on this clone: This sample includes further DNA sequences coding for the same CDR3. V usage is TRBV2 and J usage is TRBJ1-1; TRBD1 matches 9 bases. Germline V CDR1 and CDR2: SNHLY, FYNNEI. Germline trimming cut 8 bases from V and 2 bases from J; bases unmatched to any gene: 3. The CDR3 loop spans 13 amino acids. The CDR3, as DNA: TGTGCCAGCCAGGGACAGGGAAACACTGAAGCTTTCTTT. Amino acid sequence: CASQGQGNTEAFF.

This clone was detected once. V gene TRBV5-1 combines with J gene TRBJ1-2; D perhaps matches TRBD1 (5 bases). The CDR3 extends over 14 amino acids. V lost 0 bases and J 4 bases, leaving 10 bases between the germline ends. From germline, CDR1 is SGHRS and CDR2 YFSETQ. The CDR3 is CASSLDRRAYGYTF. The CDR3 region has the DNA TGCGCCAGCAGCTTGGACAGGAGGGCCTATGGCTACACCTTC. Complete variable domain (other parts from reference TRBV5-1 and TRBJ1-2): KAGVTQTPRYLIKTRGQQVTLSCSPISGHRSVSWYQQTPGQGLQFLFEYFSETQRNKGNFPGRFSGRQFSNSRSEMNVSTLELGDSALYLCASSLDRRAYGYTFGSGTRLTVV.

This clone was seen only once. The chain carries TRBV7-2 and TRBJ1-2, with 11 bases identical to TRBD1. The J segment lost 7 bases and the V segment lost 5 bases, leaving 12 bases of the junction unmatched. CDR1 SGHTA and CDR2 FQGNSA come from the germline V gene. This CDR3 spans 16 amino acids. CDR3 bases: TGTGCCAGCAGCAACCTACCGGGACAGGGGGAGGGTGGCTACACCTTC. Its translation: CASSNLPGQGEGGYTF.

The chain uses TRBV12-5 and TRBJ2-3; TRBD2 might be the D (5 bases). The length of the CDR3 is 15 residues. Germline V CDR1 and CDR2: LGHNT, FRNRAP. Trimming left V 1 base short and J 4 bases short, with 12 bases between. CDR3 bases: TGTGCTAGTGGTTTGGCCCTCCCGGGGTCAGATACGCAGTATTTT. It yields the protein CASGLALPGSDTQYF.

The rearrangement joins TRBV2 to TRBJ1-2; 7 nucleotides match TRBD1. V gave up 7 bases and J gave up 4 bases; unmatched junction bases: 3. CDR1 and CDR2 (germline): SNHLY, FYNNEI. This CDR3 contains 12 residues. As DNA, the CDR3 is TGTGCCAGCAACGACAGGGTCTATGGCTACACCTTC. As protein: CASNDRVYGYTF.

This sequence joins TRBV5-1 and TRBJ2-2; 8 bases fit TRBD1. Trimming removed 4 bases from V and 5 bases from J; junction bases left unmatched: 7. Germline V lookup: CDR1 SGHRS, CDR2 YFSETQ. The CDR3 has 15 residues. The CDR3 bases are TGCGCCAGCAGCCTAAAGACAGGGGCAACCGGGGAGCTGTTTTTT. Amino acid sequence: CASSLKTGATGELFF. Full variable domain (outside the CDR3, taken from reference TRBV5-1 and TRBJ2-2): KAGVTQTPRYLIKTRGQQVTLSCSPISGHRSVSWYQQTPGQGLQFLFEYFSETQRNKGNFPGRFSGRQFSNSRSEMNVSTLELGDSALYLCASSLKTGATGELFFGEGSRLTVL.

The chain couples TRBV5-1 to TRBJ1-1; perhaps TRBD1 as D (6 bases). Germline V gene sequence: CDR1 SGHRS, CDR2 YFSETQ. V lost 4 bases and J lost 0, with 16 bases in between. The length of the CDR3 is 16 residues. The DNA of the CDR3 is TGCGCCAGCAGCGTCCGGGTCAGGGGAATGAACACTGAAGCTTTCTTT. Translating gives CASSVRVRGMNTEAFF.